The 8 T cell receptor beta chains below come from one sample, sequenced in a study of T cell responses to AZD1222 COVID-19 vaccine. The data were produced by immunoSEQ multiplex PCR, yet TCRdb's version contains in-frame clones alone and is incomplete. The sample yields about 120,000 clones, 75% to 90% seen once. The source material was peripheral blood, sampled on day 0 of AZD1222 vaccination. Source of these receptors: an adult in good health.

V usage is TRBV4-1 and J usage is TRBJ2-2; 8 bases map to TRBD2. The CDR3 loop spans 14 amino acids. Germline CDR1 and CDR2: MGHRA and YSYEKL. With V trimmed by 7 bases and J by 6 bases, 7 bases remained unmatched. As DNA, the CDR3 is TGCGCCAGCAAACTAGCGGAGAGGGCCGGGGAGCTGTTTTTT. Translated, it gives CASKLAERAGELFF.

The V call is TRBV18, the J call TRBJ1-1; D gene ambiguous. The V end was cut by 3 bases, the J end by 2 bases, with 10 bases between. There are 14 residues in the CDR3. The V gene's germline CDR1 is KGHSH and CDR2 LQKENI. CDR3 nucleotides: TGTGCCAGCTCACCCGGACGGGAAAACACTGAAGCTTTCTTT. Translation gives CASSPGRENTEAFF.

The chain carries TRBV19 and TRBJ1-2; 10 positions match TRBD1. The CDR3 is 15 amino acids. Germline V lookup: CDR1 LNHDA, CDR2 SQIVND (reference sequence). J gave up 7 bases and V 8 bases, and 13 bases lay outside the gene matches. Here the CDR3 DNA reads TGTGCCAGTGAAAAACCGGGACAGGGGCGCTCTGGCTACACCTTC. Translating it yields CASEKPGQGRSGYTF.

The chain combines TRBV7-9 with TRBJ1-2, with 12 positions matching TRBD1. The CDR3 has 15 amino acids. With V trimmed by 8 bases and J by 0 bases, 4 bases remained unmatched. Germline CDR1 and CDR2: SEHNR and FQNEAQ (reference sequence). This CDR3 reads CASSGQGAANYGYTF. In nucleotides, the CDR3 is TGTGCCAGCTCGGGACAGGGGGCTGCTAACTATGGCTACACCTTC.

The V and J genes are TRBV25-1 and TRBJ2-5; D is uncertain. The germline V gene has CDR1 MGHDK and CDR2 SYGVNS. The CDR3 is 15 residues long. The V and J ends lost 0 bases and 4 bases respectively, with 12 bases between them. In DNA form, the CDR3 reads TGTGCCAGCAGTGAATATGGGGTGGGCGCAGAGACCCAGTACTTC. This translates into CASSEYGVGAETQYF.

The rearrangement joins TRBV28 to TRBJ2-7, with D possibly being TRBD2 (6 bases). Germline V gene sequence: CDR1 MDHEN, CDR2 SYDVKM. This CDR3 has 14 residues. V dropped 2 bases and J dropped 1 base, with 9 bases sitting between them. CDR3 residues: CASSLGTYSYEQYF. Here the CDR3 DNA reads TGTGCCAGCAGTTTAGGGACTTATTCCTACGAGCAGTACTTC. Full variable domain (remainder filled in from reference TRBV28 and TRBJ2-7): DVKVTQSSRYLVKRTGEKVFLECVQDMDHENMFWYRQDPGLGLRLIYFSYDVKMKEKGDIPEGYSVSREKKERFSLILESASTNQTSMYLCASSLGTYSYEQYFGPGTRLTVT.

This clone is a singleton in its sample. This rearrangement joins TRBV20-1 to TRBJ2-7; 9 bases are a match to TRBD2. Germline assignment: CDR1 DFQATT and CDR2 SNEGSKA (reference sequence). This CDR3 has 12 amino acids. Trimming at V came to 3 bases and at J to 5 bases, leaving 2 bases not matched to a gene. This CDR3 reads CSASGTSNEQYF. In DNA, the CDR3 is TGCAGTGCTAGTGGGACTAGCAACGAGCAGTACTTC.

About this clone itself: This sample includes further DNA sequences coding for the same CDR3. The gene calls are TRBV18 and TRBJ2-7; tentative D call: TRBD1 (6 bases). Trimming took 5 bases from V and 2 from J, leaving 7 bases between them. CDR1 and CDR2 from the germline V gene are KGHSH and LQKENI. The CDR3 is 12 residues long. The CDR3 is CASSTGTYEQYF. In DNA, the CDR3 is TGTGCCAGCTCAACAGGGACCTACGAGCAGTACTTC.